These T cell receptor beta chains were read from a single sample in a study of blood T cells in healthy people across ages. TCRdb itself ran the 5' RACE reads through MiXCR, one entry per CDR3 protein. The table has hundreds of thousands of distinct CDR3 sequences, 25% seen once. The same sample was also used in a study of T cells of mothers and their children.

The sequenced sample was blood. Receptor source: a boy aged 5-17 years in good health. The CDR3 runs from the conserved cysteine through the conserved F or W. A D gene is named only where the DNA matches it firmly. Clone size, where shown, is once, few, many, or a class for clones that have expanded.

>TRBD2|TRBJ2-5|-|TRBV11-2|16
TGTGCCAGCAGCATCCCCCCACTAGCGTCACAAGAGACCCAGTACTTC
CASSIPPLASQETQYF
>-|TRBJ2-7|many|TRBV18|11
TGTGCCAGTAGGGACGTCTACGAGCAGTACTTC
CASRDVYEQYF
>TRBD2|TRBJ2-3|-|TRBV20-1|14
TGCAGTGCTAGGAGGACTAGCCCCACAGATACGCAGTATTTT
CSARRTSPTDTQYF
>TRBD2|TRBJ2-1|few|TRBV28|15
TGTGCCAGCAGTTCCCTAGCGGGAGACGTTAATGAGCAGTTCTTC
CASSSLAGDVNEQFF
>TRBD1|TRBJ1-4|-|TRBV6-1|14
TGTGCCAGCGGGGACAGGGGAACTAATGAAAAACTGTTTTTT
CASGDRGTNEKLFF
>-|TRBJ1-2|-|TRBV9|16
TGTGCCAGCAGTCAACTGTTGGACGGATCCCTCGGAGGCTACACCTTC
CASSQLLDGSLGGYTF
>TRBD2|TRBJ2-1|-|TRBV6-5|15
TGTGCCAGCACCGAAGGACTAGCGGTCTACAATGAGCAGTTCTTC
CASTEGLAVYNEQFF
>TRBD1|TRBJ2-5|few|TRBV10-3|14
TGTGCCATAAGTTCGGACAGGGGGCCGGAGACCCAGTACTTC
CAISSDRGPETQYF
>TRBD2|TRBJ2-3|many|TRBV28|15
TGTGCCAGCAGTCCTAGCGGGGATAGCACAGATACGCAGTATTTT
CASSPSGDSTDTQYF
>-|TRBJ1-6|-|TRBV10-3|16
TGTGCCATCAGTGAGGAGGTTCCCGCCTATAATTCACCCCTCCACTTT
CAISEEVPAYNSPLHF
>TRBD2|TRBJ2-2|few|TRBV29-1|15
TGCAGCATCCGTCTAGCGGGAGGACGCACCGGGGAGCTGTTTTTT
CSIRLAGGRTGELFF
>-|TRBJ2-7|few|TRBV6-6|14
TGTGCCAGCGGTTTAGGACTGAGCTCCTACGAGCAGCACTTC
CASGLGLSSYEQHF
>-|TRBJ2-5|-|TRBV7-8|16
TGTGCCAGCAGCTTAGATATGGCAGGACCCCAAGAGACCCAGTACTTC
CASSLDMAGPQETQYF
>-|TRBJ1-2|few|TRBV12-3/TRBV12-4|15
TGTGCCAGCAGTTCTGGAGGGACACCCAACTATGGCTACACCTTC
CASSSGGTPNYGYTF
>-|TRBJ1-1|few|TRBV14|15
TGTGCCAGCAGCCAAGCCTTCGGACAAAGAACTGAAGCTTTCTTT
CASSQAFGQRTEAFF
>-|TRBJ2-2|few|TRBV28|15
TGTGCCAGCAGTTCCGGGGGGCAGGGGGCCGGGGAGCTGTTTTTT
CASSSGGQGAGELFF
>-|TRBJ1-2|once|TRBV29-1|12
TGCAGCGTTGGTGTAGGGGACGGGGGCTACACCTTC
CSVGVGDGGYTF
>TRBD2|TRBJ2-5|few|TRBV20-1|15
TGCAGTGCTAGAATCAGGACTAGCGGGTCCCCGACCCAGTACTTC
CSARIRTSGSPTQYF
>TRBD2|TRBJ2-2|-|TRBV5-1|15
TGCGCCAGCAGCTTTCTAGCGGCAAACACCGGGGAGCTGTTTTTT
CASSFLAANTGELFF
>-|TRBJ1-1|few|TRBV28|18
TGTGCCAGCAGCGGCGTGCTGCTCAAGGGGTGGGGAGACACTGAAGCTTTCTTT
CASSGVLLKGWGDTEAFF
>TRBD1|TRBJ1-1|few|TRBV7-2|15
TGTGCCAGCAGCTCCCTTGACAGGGCGGGGACTGAAGCTTTCTTT
CASSSLDRAGTEAFF
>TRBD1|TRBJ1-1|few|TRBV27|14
TGTGCCAGCCGGAAGACAGGGGCGAACACTGAAGCTTTCTTT
CASRKTGANTEAFF
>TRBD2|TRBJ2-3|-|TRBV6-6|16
TGTGCCAGCAGTTACGCTAGCGGGGTCCGCACAGATACGCAGTATTTT
CASSYASGVRTDTQYF
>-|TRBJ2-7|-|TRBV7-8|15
TGTGCCAGCAGCTCCGCCCCGGCCGGATCCTACGAGCAGTACTTC
CASSSAPAGSYEQYF
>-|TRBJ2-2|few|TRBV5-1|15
TGCGCCAGCAGCTTGGTTGGACAGAGCACCGGGGAGCTGTTTTTT
CASSLVGQSTGELFF
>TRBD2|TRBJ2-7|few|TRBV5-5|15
TGTGCCAGCAGCGTGACTAGCGAGTACTCCTGCGAGCAGTACTTC
CASSVTSEYSCEQYF
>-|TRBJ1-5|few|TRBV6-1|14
TGTGCCAGCAGTCCAACAGGGAGCAATCAGCCCCAGCATTTT
CASSPTGSNQPQHF
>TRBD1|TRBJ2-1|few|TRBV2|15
TGTGCCAGCAGTCCCGGGACAGGGGCCCGCGGTGAGCAGTTCTTC
CASSPGTGARGEQFF
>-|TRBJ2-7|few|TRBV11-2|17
TGTGCCAGCAGCTTAGATCTAGGACAGCCGAGCTCCTACGAGCAGTACTTC
CASSLDLGQPSSYEQYF
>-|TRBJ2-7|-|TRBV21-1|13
TGTACCACCGGCGAAGGGCTCTTACACGAGCAGTACTTC
CTTGEGLLHEQYF
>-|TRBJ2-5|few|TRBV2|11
TGTGCCAGCATGGGGATAGCGACCCAGTACTTC
CASMGIATQYF
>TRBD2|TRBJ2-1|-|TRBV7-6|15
TGTGCCAGCAGCCAAGGACTAGCGGGGGTGGGTGAGCAGTTCTTC
CASSQGLAGVGEQFF
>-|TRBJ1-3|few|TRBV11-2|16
TGTGCCAGCAGCTACCCCGGGTCACTATGGGGAAACACCATATATTTT
CASSYPGSLWGNTIYF
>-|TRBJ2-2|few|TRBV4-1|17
TGCGCCAGCAGCCAGCCCTGGGGGGTACGAGACACCGGGGAGCTGTTTTTT
CASSQPWGVRDTGELFF
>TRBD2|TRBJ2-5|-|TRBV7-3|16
TGTGCCAGCAGCTCCCACCTAGCGGGGGGTCTAGAGACCCAGTACTTC
CASSSHLAGGLETQYF
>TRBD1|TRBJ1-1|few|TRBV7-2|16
TGTGCCAGCGGACTCTCGACAGGGGGGATGAACACTGAAGCTTTCTTT
CASGLSTGGMNTEAFF
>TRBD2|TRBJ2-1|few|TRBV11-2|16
TGTGCCAGCAGCCCCCGGACTAGCGGGGGGTACAATGAGCAGTTCTTC
CASSPRTSGGYNEQFF
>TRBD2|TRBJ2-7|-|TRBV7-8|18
TGTGCCAGCAGCTTCCCGGGGGGGGCCCACGGGGGGTTCTACGAGCAGTACTTC
CASSFPGGAHGGFYEQYF
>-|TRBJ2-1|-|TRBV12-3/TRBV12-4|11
TGTGCCACCCGGCGGGGTAATGAGCAGTTCTTC
CATRRGNEQFF
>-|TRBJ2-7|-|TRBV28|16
TGTGCCAGCAGCATATGGGCAGGGGGGTCAACCTACGAGCAGTACTTC
CASSIWAGGSTYEQYF
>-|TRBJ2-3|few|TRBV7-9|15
TGTGCCAGCAGCCCCCGGACCACTAGCACAGATACGCAGTATTTT
CASSPRTTSTDTQYF
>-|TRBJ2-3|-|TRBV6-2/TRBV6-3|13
TGTGCCAGCAGTCTATATCTGGTAGATACGCAGTATTTT
CASSLYLVDTQYF
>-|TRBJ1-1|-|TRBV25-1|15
TGTGCCAGCAGTGCTTTAACAGGAAAACTCACTGAAGCTTTCTTT
CASSALTGKLTEAFF
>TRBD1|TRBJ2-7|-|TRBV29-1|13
TGCAGCGTCACCGGGACAGGGTTCTACGAGCAGTACTTC
CSVTGTGFYEQYF
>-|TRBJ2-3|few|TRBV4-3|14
TGCGCCAGCAGCCAAGTCGACAGTCCAGATACGCAGTATTTT
CASSQVDSPDTQYF
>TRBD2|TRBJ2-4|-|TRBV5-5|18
TGTGCCAGCAGCCAGCTACCAGGACTAGCGGTGGACCGTGGCATTCAGTACTTC
CASSQLPGLAVDRGIQYF
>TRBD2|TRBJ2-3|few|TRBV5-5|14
TGTGCCAGCAGCTTGGAGGCTAGCGGGGATACGCAGTATTTT
CASSLEASGDTQYF
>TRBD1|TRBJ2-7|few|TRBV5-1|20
TGCGCCAGCAGCTTGGAGACCTTCTTTCTCGACAGGGCCCCTCGGGGCGAGCAGTACTTC
CASSLETFFLDRAPRGEQYF
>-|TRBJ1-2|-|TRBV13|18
TGTGCCAGCAGCTTAGGCCCGGATTTCGACACCGAAGTATATGGCTACACCTTC
CASSLGPDFDTEVYGYTF
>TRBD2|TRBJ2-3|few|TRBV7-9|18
TGTGCCAGCAGCTCGGGACTAGCGGGAGGACCAGTCACAGATACGCAGTATTTT
CASSSGLAGGPVTDTQYF
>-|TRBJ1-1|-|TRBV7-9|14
TGTGCCAGCAGCCTCACGGCAGATAACACTGAAGCTTTCTTT
CASSLTADNTEAFF
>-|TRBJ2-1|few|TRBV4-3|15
TGCGCCAGCAGCCAAGACTTCGGGACACACAATGAGCAGTTCTTC
CASSQDFGTHNEQFF
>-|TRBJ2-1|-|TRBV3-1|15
TGTGCCAGCAGCCAAGGGGCCGGCCTCTACAATGAGCAGTTCTTC
CASSQGAGLYNEQFF
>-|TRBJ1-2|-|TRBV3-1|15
TGTGCCAGCAGCCAAGATTACGGGGGCGGGATAGGCTACACCTTC
CASSQDYGGGIGYTF
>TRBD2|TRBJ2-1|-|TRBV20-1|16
TGCAGTGCTAGGAATGGAGGACTAGCCATCTACAATGAGCAGTTCTTC
CSARNGGLAIYNEQFF
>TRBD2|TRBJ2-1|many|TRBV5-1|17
TGCGCCAGCAGCTTGGCCGGGGGAGCTAGCGGGATGGATGAGCAGTTCTTC
CASSLAGGASGMDEQFF
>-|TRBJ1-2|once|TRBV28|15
TGTGCCAGCAGCGACCGGGACGAGTCTAACTATGGCTACACCTTC
CASSDRDESNYGYTF
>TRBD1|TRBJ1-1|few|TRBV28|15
TGTGCCAGCAGGCCAACAGGGGATCATTACACTGAAGCTTTCTTT
CASRPTGDHYTEAFF
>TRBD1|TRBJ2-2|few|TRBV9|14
TGTGCCAGCAGCGGACAGGGGAGCACCGGGGAGCTGTTTTTT
CASSGQGSTGELFF
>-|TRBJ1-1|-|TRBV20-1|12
TGCAGTAAGAGCTTCAGGGACACTGAAGCTTTCTTT
CSKSFRDTEAFF